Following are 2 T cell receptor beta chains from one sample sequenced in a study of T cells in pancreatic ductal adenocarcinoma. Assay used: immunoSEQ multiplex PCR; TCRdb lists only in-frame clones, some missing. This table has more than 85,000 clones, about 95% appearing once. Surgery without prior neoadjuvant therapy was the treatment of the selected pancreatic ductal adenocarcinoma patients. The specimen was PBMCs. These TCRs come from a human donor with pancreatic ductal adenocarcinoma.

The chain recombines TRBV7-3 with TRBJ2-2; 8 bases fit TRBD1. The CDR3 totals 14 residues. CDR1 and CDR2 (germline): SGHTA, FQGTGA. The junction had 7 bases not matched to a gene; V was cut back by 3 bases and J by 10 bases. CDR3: CASSFGQGRSELFF. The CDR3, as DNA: TGTGCCAGCAGCTTCGGACAGGGCCGGTCGGAGCTGTTTTTT.

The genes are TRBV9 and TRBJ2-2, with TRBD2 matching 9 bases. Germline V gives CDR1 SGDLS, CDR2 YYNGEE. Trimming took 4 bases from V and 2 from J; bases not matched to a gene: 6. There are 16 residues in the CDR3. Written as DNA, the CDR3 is TGTGCCAGCAGCCCCCGGACTAGCGTAAACACCGGGGAGCTGTTTTTT. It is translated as CASSPRTSVNTGELFF.